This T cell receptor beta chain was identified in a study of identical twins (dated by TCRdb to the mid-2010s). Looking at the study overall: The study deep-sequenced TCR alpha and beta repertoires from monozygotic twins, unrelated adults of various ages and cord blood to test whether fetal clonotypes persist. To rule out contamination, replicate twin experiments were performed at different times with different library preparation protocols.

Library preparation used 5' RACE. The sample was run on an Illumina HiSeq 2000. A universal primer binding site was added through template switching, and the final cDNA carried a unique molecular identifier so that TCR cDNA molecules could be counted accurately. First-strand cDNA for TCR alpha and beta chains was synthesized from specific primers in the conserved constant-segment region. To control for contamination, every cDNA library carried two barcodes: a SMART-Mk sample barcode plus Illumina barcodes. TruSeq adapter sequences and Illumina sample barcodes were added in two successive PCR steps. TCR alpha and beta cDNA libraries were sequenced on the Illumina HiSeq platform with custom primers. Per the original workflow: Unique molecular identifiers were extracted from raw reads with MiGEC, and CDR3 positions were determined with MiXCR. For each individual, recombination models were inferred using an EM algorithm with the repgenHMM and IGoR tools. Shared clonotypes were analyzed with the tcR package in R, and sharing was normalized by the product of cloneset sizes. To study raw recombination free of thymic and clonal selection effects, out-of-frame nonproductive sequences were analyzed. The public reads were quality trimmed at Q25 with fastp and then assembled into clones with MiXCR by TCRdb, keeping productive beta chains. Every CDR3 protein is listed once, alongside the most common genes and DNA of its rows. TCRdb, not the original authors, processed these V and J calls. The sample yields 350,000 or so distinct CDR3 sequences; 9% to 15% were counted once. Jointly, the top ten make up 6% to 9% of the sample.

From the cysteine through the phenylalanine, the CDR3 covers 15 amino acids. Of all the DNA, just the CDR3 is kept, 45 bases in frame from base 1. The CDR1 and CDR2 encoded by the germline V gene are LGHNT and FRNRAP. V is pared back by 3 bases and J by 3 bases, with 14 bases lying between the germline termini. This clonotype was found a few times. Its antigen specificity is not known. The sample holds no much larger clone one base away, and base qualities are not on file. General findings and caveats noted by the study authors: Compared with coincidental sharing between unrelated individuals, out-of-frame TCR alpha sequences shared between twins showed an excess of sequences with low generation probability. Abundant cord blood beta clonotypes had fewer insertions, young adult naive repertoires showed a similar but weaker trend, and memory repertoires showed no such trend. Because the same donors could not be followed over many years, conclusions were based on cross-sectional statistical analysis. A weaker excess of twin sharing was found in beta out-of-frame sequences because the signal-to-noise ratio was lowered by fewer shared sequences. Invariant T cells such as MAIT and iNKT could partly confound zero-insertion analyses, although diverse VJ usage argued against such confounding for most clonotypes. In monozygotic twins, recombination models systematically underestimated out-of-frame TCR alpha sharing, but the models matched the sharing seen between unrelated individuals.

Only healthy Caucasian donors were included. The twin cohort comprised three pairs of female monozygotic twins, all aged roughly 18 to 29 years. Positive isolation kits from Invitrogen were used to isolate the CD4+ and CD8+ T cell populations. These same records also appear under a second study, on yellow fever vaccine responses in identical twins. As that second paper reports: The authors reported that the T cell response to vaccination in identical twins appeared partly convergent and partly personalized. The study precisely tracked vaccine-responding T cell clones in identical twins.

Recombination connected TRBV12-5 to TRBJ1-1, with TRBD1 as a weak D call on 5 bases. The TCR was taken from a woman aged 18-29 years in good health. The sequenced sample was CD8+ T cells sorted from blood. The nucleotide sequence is TGTGCTAGTGGTTTCGACAGATACGATTACACTGAAGCTTTCTTT. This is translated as CASGFDRYDYTEAFF. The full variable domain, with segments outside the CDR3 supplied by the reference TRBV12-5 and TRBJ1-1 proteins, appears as DARVTQTPRHKVTEMGQEVTMRCQPILGHNTVFWYRQTMMQGLELLAYFRNRAPLDDSGMPKDRFSAEMPDATLATLKIQPSEPRDSAVYFCASGFDRYDYTEAFFGQGTRLTVV.